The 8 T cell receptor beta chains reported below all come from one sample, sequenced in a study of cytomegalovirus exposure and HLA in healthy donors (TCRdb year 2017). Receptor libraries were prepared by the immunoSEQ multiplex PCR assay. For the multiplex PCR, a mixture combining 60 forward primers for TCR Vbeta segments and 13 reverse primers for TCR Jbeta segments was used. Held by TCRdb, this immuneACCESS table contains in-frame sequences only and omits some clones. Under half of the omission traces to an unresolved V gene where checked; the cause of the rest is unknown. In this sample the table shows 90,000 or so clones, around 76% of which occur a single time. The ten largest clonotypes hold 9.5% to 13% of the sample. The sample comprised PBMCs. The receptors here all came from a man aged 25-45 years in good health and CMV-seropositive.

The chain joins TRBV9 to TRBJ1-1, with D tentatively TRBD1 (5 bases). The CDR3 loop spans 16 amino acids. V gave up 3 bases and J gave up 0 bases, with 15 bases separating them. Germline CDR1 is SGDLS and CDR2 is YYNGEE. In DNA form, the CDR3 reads TGTGCCAGCAGCGCCTCGGGGGTTGATATGAACACTGAAGCTTTCTTT. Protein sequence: CASSASGVDMNTEAFF.

CDR3 loop: CASSTNRASYEQYF. The CDR3 DNA reads as TGTGCCAGCAGCACGAACAGGGCATCCTACGAGCAGTACTTC. The chain combines TRBV7-8 with TRBJ2-7, with TRBD1 as a possible D gene (6 bases). This CDR3 is 14 amino acids long. Trimming cost V 5 bases and J 1 base, with 12 bases left between them. The germline gives CDR1 SGHVS, CDR2 FQNEAQ.

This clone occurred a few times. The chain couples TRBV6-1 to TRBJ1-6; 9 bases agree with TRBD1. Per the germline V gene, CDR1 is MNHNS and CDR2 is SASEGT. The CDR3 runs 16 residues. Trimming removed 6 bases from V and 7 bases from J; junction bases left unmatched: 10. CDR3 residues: CASRERDRVGNSPLHF. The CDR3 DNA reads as TGTGCCAGCAGAGAAAGGGACAGGGTGGGGAATTCACCCCTCCACTTT.

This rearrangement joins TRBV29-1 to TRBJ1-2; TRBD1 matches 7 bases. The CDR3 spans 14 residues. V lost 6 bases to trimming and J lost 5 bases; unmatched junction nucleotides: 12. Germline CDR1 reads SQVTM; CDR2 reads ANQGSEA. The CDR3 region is CSVAGTVRGYGYTF. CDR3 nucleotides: TGCAGCGTCGCAGGGACAGTCAGGGGTTATGGCTACACCTTC.

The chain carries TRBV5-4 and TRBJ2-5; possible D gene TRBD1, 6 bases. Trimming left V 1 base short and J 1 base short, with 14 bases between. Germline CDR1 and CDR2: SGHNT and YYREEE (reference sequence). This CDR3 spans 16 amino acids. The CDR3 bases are TGTGCCAGCAGCTTGTCCAGTACAGGGCCCCAAGAGACCCAGTACTTC. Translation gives CASSLSSTGPQETQYF.

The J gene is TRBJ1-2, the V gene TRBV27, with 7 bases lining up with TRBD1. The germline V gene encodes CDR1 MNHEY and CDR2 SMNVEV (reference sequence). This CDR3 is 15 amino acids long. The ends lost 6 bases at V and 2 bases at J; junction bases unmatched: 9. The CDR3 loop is CASSWTGTVNYGYTF. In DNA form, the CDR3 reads TGTGCCAGCAGCTGGACCGGGACAGTCAACTATGGCTACACCTTC.

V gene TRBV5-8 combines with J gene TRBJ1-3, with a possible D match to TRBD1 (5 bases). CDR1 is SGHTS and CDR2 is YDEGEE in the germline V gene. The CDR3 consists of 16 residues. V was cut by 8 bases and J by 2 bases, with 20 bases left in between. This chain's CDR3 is CASASSRGGAGNTIYF. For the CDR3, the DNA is TGTGCCAGTGCCAGCAGCCGCGGGGGAGCTGGAAACACCATATATTTT.

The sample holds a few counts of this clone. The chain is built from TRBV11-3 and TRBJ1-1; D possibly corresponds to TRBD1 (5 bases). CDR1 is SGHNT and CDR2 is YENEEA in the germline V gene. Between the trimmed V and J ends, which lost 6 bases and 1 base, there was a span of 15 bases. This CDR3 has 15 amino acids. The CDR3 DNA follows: TGTGCCAGCAGAAAAACACAGGAACCGAACACTGAAGCTTTCTTT. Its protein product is CASRKTQEPNTEAFF.